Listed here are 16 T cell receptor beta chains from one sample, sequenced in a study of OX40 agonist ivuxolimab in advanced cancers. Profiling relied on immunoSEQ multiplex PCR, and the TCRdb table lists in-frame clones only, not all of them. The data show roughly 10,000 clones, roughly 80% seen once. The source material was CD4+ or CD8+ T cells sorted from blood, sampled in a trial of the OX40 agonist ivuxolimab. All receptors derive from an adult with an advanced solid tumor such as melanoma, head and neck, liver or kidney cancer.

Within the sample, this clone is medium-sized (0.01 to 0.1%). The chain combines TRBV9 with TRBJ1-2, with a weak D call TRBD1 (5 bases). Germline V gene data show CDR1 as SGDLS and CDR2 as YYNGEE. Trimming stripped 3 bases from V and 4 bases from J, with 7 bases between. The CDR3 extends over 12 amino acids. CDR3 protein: CASSAGIYGYTF. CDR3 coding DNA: TGTGCCAGCAGCGCAGGGATCTATGGCTACACCTTC.

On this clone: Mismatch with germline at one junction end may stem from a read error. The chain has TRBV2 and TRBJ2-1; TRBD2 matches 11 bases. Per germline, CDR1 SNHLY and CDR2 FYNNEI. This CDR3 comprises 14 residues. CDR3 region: CASSEPASGGYQLF. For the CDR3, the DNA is TGTGCCAGCAGTGAACCGGCTAGCGGGGGGTACCAGCTCTTC.

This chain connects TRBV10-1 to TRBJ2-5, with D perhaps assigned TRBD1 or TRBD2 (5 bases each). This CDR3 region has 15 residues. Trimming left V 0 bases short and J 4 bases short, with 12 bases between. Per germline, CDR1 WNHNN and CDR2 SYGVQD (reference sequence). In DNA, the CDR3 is TGCGCCAGCAGTGAGTCGGGGGACGGCTTAGAGACCCAGTACTTC. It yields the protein CASSESGDGLETQYF.

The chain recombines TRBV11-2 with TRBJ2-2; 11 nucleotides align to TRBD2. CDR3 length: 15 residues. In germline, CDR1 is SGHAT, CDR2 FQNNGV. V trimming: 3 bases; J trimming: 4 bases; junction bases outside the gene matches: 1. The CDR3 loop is CASSFGTSGTGELFF. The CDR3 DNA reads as TGTGCCAGCAGCTTCGGGACTAGCGGCACCGGGGAGCTGTTTTTT.

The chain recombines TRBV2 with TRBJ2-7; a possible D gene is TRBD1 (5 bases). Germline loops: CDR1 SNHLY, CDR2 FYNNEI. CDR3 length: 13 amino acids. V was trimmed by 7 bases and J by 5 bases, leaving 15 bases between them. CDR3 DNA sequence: TGTGCCAGCACCAGGGAAGTAAAAGACGAGCAGTACTTC. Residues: CASTREVKDEQYF. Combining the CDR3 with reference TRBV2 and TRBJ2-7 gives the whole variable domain EPEVTQTPSHQVTQMGQEVILRCVPISNHLYFYWYRQILGQKVEFLVSFYNNEISEKSEIFDDQFSVERPDGSNFTLKIRSTKLEDSAMYFCASTREVKDEQYFGPGTRLTVT.

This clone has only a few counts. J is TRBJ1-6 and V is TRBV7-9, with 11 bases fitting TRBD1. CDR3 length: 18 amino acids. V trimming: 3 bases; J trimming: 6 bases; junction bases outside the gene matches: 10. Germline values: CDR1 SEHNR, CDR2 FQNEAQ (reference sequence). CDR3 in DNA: TGTGCCAGCAGCTTCAGCGGACAGGGGGCGCTAGGTAATTCACCCCTCCACTTT. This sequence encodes CASSFSGQGALGNSPLHF. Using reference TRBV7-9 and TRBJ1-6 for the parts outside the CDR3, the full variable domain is DTGVSQNPRHKITKRGQNVTFRCDPISEHNRLYWYRQTLGQGPEFLTYFQNEAQLEKSRLLSDRFSAERPKGSFSTLEIQRTEQGDSAMYLCASSFSGQGALGNSPLHFGNGTRLTVT.

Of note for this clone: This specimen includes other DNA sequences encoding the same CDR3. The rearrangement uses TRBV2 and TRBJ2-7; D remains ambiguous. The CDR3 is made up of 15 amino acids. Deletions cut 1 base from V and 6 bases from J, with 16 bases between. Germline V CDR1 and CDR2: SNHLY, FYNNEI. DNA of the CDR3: TGTGCCAGCAGTGAAGGGCAGGTAGCCCCAGGCGAGCAGTACTTC. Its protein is CASSEGQVAPGEQYF. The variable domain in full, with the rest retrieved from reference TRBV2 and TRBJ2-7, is EPEVTQTPSHQVTQMGQEVILRCVPISNHLYFYWYRQILGQKVEFLVSFYNNEISEKSEIFDDQFSVERPDGSNFTLKIRSTKLEDSAMYFCASSEGQVAPGEQYFGPGTRLTVT.

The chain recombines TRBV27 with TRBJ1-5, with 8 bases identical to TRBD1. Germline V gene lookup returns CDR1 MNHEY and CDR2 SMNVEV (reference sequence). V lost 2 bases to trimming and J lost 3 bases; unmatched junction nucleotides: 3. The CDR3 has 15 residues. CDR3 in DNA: TGTGCCAGCAGTTTAAGGGGACAGGTCAATCAGCCCCAGCATTTT. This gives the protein CASSLRGQVNQPQHF.

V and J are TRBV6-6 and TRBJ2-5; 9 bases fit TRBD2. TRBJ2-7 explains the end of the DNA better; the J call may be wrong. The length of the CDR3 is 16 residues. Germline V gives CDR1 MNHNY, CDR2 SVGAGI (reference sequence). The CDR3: CASSPQTSGSSYEQYF. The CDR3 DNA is TGTGCCAGCAGTCCCCAGACTAGCGGCAGCTCCTACGAGCAGTACTTC.

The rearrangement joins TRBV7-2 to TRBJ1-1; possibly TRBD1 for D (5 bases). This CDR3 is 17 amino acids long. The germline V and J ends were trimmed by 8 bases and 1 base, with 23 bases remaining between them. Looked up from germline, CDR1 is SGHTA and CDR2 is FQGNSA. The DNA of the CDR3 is TGTGCCAGCTCCTACCCCAAACACGGACACCCGAACACTGAAGCTTTCTTT. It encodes CASSYPKHGHPNTEAFF.

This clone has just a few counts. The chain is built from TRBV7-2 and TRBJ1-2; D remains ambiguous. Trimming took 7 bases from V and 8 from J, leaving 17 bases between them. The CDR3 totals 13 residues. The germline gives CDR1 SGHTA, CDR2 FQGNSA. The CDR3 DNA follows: TGTGCCAGCACCCCCCGAGTGGCGGACGGCTACACCTTC. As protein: CASTPRVADGYTF.

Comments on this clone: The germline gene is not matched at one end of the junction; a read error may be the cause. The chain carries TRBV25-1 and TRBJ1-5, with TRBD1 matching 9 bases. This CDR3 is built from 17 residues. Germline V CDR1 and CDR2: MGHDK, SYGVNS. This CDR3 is CAGSDSQPGTGSQPQHF. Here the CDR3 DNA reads TGTGCCGGCAGCGACTCGCAACCTGGGACAGGGTCTCAGCCCCAGCATTTT.

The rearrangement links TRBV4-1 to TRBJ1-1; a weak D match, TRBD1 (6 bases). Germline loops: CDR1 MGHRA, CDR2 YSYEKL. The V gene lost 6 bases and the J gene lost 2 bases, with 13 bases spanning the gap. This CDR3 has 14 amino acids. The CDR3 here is CASSEIQGNTEAFF. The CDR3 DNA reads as TGCGCCAGCAGTGAAATACAGGGAAACACTGAAGCTTTCTTT.

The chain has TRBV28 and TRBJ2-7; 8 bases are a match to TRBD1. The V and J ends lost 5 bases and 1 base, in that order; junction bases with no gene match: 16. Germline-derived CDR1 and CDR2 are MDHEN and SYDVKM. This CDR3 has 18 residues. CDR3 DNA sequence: TGTGCCAGCAGTCCAAACGGACAGGGAAGTTGGAATTCCTACGAGCAGTACTTC. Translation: CASSPNGQGSWNSYEQYF.

This chain's CDR3 is CASSYWETNYGYTF. CDR3 in DNA: TGTGCCAGCAGTTACTGGGAAACTAACTATGGCTACACCTTC. The chain carries TRBV6-5 and TRBJ1-2; D remains ambiguous. The CDR3 length is 14 residues. In germline, CDR1 is MNHEY, CDR2 SVGAGI. The V and J ends lost 1 base and 0 bases respectively, with 6 bases between them.

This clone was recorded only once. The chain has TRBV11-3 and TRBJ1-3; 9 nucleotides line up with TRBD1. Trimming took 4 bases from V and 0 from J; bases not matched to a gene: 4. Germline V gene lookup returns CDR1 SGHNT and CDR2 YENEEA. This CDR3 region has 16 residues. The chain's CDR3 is CASSSGTGTSGNTIYF. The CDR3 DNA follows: TGTGCCAGCAGCTCCGGGACAGGGACCTCTGGAAACACCATATATTTT.